This entry lists 29 T cell receptor beta chains sequenced from one sample in a study of graft-versus-host responses after intestinal transplantation. Only in-frame clones appear in the TCRdb table, and some are missing; sequencing was by immunoSEQ multiplex PCR. The sample lists 95,000 to 150,000 clones; over 85% were seen once. These receptors lack a known antigen. The specimen was unstimulated CD4+ T cells sorted from spleen or lymph node cells, collected before intestinal transplant. The source of these receptors is a human donor who received an intestinal transplant.

The chain combines TRBV18 with TRBJ1-3, with D hard to call. The V end lost 2 bases, the J end lost 0 bases, and 8 bases lay between the germline ends. CDR3 size: 15 residues. Germline V gives CDR1 KGHSH, CDR2 LQKENI. The CDR3 spells CASSPNPPSGNTIYF. Written as DNA, the CDR3 is TGTGCCAGCTCACCAAACCCCCCCTCTGGAAACACCATATATTTT.

Turning to this clone: One end of the junction is discordant with germline, which a read error may explain. At the DNA level, this CDR3 is encoded by other sequences in the same sample as well. V and J are TRBV5-1 and TRBJ2-5; TRBD2 matches at 9 bases. Germline values: CDR1 SGHRS, CDR2 YFSETQ. There are 15 residues in the CDR3. CDR3 amino acids: CASSLAAGGGETQYF. CDR3 DNA sequence: TGCGCCAGCAGTTTGGCCGCGGGAGGGGGAGAGACCCAGTACTTC.

The chain joins TRBV6-5 to TRBJ2-3; TRBD2 aligns across 7 bases. Germline lookup yields CDR1 MNHEY and CDR2 SVGAGI. The CDR3 spans 14 residues. With V trimmed by 7 bases and J by 1 base, 5 bases remained unmatched. CDR3 region: CASMVLAGTDTQYF. In DNA form, the CDR3 reads TGTGCCAGCATGGTTCTAGCGGGCACAGATACGCAGTATTTT.

This rearrangement joins TRBV19 to TRBJ2-1; the D is unclear. This CDR3 is 15 amino acids long. V was pared by 3 bases and J by 2 bases, with 11 bases between. Germline lookup yields CDR1 LNHDA and CDR2 SQIVND (reference sequence). The CDR3 region is CASSISRVTYNEQFF. Here the CDR3 DNA reads TGTGCCAGTAGTATCAGTAGGGTTACCTACAATGAGCAGTTCTTC.

This clone was observed a handful of times. CDR3 DNA: TGTGCCAGCACCTACAGCCCCCCCGGCACTGAAGCTTTCTTT. This translates into CASTYSPPGTEAFF. The chain combines TRBV6-1 with TRBJ1-1, with D unclear. This CDR3 has 14 amino acids. Germline V gene sequence: CDR1 MNHNS, CDR2 SASEGT. With 7 bases removed from V and 4 bases from J, the gap between germline ends came to 16 bases.

This clone has just one count. The rearrangement uses TRBV28 and TRBJ1-4; D gene ambiguous. CDR3 length: 14 residues. The V gene lost 5 bases and the J gene lost 3 bases, with 10 bases spanning the gap. CDR1 and CDR2 from the germline V gene are MDHEN and SYDVKM. The CDR3 reads CASSSSGANEKLFF. The CDR3 DNA sequence: TGTGCCAGCAGTAGCAGCGGCGCTAATGAAAAACTGTTTTTT.

The sample holds one count of this clone. The V call is TRBV29-1, the J call TRBJ2-1; TRBD1 might be the D (6 bases). The CDR3 totals 13 residues. The V gene lost 5 bases and the J gene lost 4 bases, with 12 bases spanning the gap. CDR1 and CDR2 (germline): SQVTM, ANQGSEA. The CDR3 is CSVFKDSYNEQFF. Here the CDR3 DNA reads TGCAGCGTTTTTAAGGACAGTTACAATGAGCAGTTCTTC.

This clone was picked up one time. This sequence joins TRBV7-9 and TRBJ2-1; 10 positions agree with TRBD2. The junction had 15 bases not matched to a gene; V was cut back by 5 bases and J by 8 bases. Looked up from germline, CDR1 is SEHNR and CDR2 is FQNEAQ (reference sequence). The CDR3 spans 17 residues. This chain's CDR3 is CASSQRGASGSFYEQFF. For the CDR3, the DNA is TGTGCCAGCAGCCAACGGGGTGCTAGCGGGAGTTTCTATGAGCAGTTCTTC. The full variable domain, in which reference TRBV7-9 and TRBJ2-1 provide the parts outside the CDR3, is DTGVSQNPRHKITKRGQNVTFRCDPISEHNRLYWYRQTLGQGPEFLTYFQNEAQLEKSRLLSDRFSAERPKGSFSTLEIQRTEQGDSAMYLCASSQRGASGSFYEQFFGPGTRLTVL.

The genes are TRBV11-2 and TRBJ2-7; 7 bases fit TRBD1. The CDR3 sequence is 14 residues long. The ends lost 5 bases at V and 0 bases at J; junction bases unmatched: 4. The V gene's germline CDR1 is SGHAT and CDR2 FQNNGV. CDR3 loop: CASSVGQNSYEQYF. CDR3 DNA sequence: TGTGCCAGCAGCGTGGGACAGAACTCCTACGAGCAGTACTTC. Full variable domain (remainder filled in from reference TRBV11-2 and TRBJ2-7): EAGVAQSPRYKIIEKRQSVAFWCNPISGHATLYWYQQILGQGPKLLIQFQNNGVVDDSQLPKDRFSAERLKGVDSTLKIQPAKLEDSAVYLCASSVGQNSYEQYFGPGTRLTVT.

This chain uses TRBV28 with TRBJ1-5; D ambiguous. Looked up from germline, CDR1 is MDHEN and CDR2 is SYDVKM. The CDR3 loop spans 15 amino acids. Trimming pared 5 bases from V and 6 bases from J, leaving 17 bases between. CDR3 protein: CASSPPGSPRQPQHF. The CDR3 region has the DNA TGTGCCAGCAGTCCCCCCGGGTCCCCACGTCAGCCCCAGCATTTT.

The chain combines TRBV7-2 with TRBJ2-3, with 8 bases that match TRBD2. This CDR3 has 15 residues. V lost 5 bases and J lost 4; bases outside the gene matches: 8. CDR1 and CDR2 (germline): SGHTA, FQGNSA. Written as DNA, the CDR3 is TGTGCCAGCAGCCTCCTCAGCGGGAGAGCAGATACGCAGTATTTT. Translated: CASSLLSGRADTQYF.

The chain employs TRBV5-4 and TRBJ2-1; D not resolved. Germline assignment: CDR1 SGHNT and CDR2 YYREEE (reference sequence). The CDR3 is 15 amino acids. V was trimmed by 0 bases and J by 0 bases, leaving 7 bases between them. The CDR3 is CASSLAVGSYNEQFF. DNA of the CDR3: TGTGCCAGCAGCTTGGCCGTCGGCTCCTACAATGAGCAGTTCTTC.

The rearrangement links TRBV4-1 to TRBJ2-7; 9 bases agree with TRBD1. Germline CDR1 reads MGHRA; CDR2 reads YSYEKL. V dropped 1 base and J dropped 4; count of bases not matched to a gene: 17. The CDR3 totals 19 residues. CDR3 sequence: CASSQAMSRVGDRVYEQYF. The CDR3, as DNA: TGCGCCAGCAGCCAAGCCATGTCCCGGGTGGGGGACAGGGTTTACGAGCAGTACTTC.

The chain uses TRBV4-1 and TRBJ2-7; 8 nucleotides line up with TRBD2. Looked up from germline, CDR1 is MGHRA and CDR2 is YSYEKL. The V segment lost 0 bases and the J segment 5 bases; nucleotides outside the gene matches: 6. The CDR3 runs 15 residues. The CDR3, as DNA: TGCGCCAGCAGCCAAGAGGTCGGACTAGCCCACGAGCAGTACTTC. This encodes CASSQEVGLAHEQYF.

The CDR3 DNA reads TGCAGTGCGGCGGACCCCGGGGCTTCGTTCTTC. Residues: CSAADPGASFF. J is TRBJ2-1 and V is TRBV20-1; the D gene could be TRBD1 or TRBD2 (5 bases each). Germline CDR1 is DFQATT and CDR2 is SNEGSKA (reference sequence). This CDR3 has 11 amino acids. V was shortened by 6 bases and J by 15 bases, with 18 bases between the two germline ends.

The count of this clone is one. The CDR3 here is CSVGGLAGGNEQFF. CDR3 nucleotide sequence: TGCAGCGTTGGGGGGCTAGCGGGAGGGAATGAGCAGTTCTTC. The chain links TRBV29-1 to TRBJ2-1; 12 nucleotides agree with TRBD2. CDR3 length: 14 amino acids. The ends lost 4 bases at V and 7 bases at J; junction bases unmatched: 5. In germline, CDR1 is SQVTM, CDR2 ANQGSEA.

This chain joins TRBV5-3 and TRBJ2-7; 11 positions agree with TRBD1. TRBV5-3 is an open reading frame, and its role is uncertain. This CDR3 comprises 13 residues. V shed 4 bases and J 6 bases; nucleotides not matched to a gene: 3. In nucleotides, the CDR3 is TGTGCCAGAAGCCGGGGACAGGGGGGCGAGCAGTACTTC. This translates into CARSRGQGGEQYF.

This clone appeared once. This sequence joins TRBV5-4 and TRBJ2-5, with TRBD1 matching 9 bases. The DNA end is more similar to TRBJ2-7, so the J call may be wrong. The CDR3 loop spans 14 amino acids. Germline CDR1 SGHNT, CDR2 YYREEE (reference sequence). The CDR3 bases are TGTGCCAGCAGCTTCTACAGGGGGCGCAGCGAGCAGTACTTC. Amino acid sequence: CASSFYRGRSEQYF.

The chain uses TRBV7-3 and TRBJ2-1; 10 bases match TRBD1. The V and J ends lost 4 bases and 12 bases, in that order; junction bases with no gene match: 6. Germline lookup yields CDR1 SGHTA and CDR2 FQGTGA. This CDR3 comprises 13 residues. CDR3 amino acids: CASSSGQGISQFF. The CDR3 DNA is TGTGCCAGCAGCTCGGGACAGGGGATTTCGCAGTTCTTC.

The rearrangement uses TRBV6-5 and TRBJ2-4; D remains ambiguous. CDR3 length: 15 residues. V dropped 0 bases and J dropped 2 bases, with 8 bases sitting between them. Looked up from germline, CDR1 is MNHEY and CDR2 is SVGAGI. The CDR3 DNA sequence: TGTGCCAGCAGTTACTCGATGGAGTCCAAAAACATTCAGTACTTC. This sequence encodes CASSYSMESKNIQYF.

V is TRBV7-9 and J is TRBJ2-3; a weak D match, TRBD2 (5 bases). The germline V gene encodes CDR1 SEHNR and CDR2 FQNEAQ (reference sequence). The CDR3 sequence is 16 residues long. Deletions cut 0 bases from V and 3 bases from J, with 13 bases between. CDR3 sequence: CASSLALGLATDTQYF. In DNA form, the CDR3 reads TGTGCCAGCAGCTTAGCGCTTGGTCTAGCTACAGATACGCAGTATTTT.

V usage is TRBV6-5 and J usage is TRBJ2-1; D is undetermined. Deletions cut 0 bases from V and 9 bases from J, with 12 bases between. CDR1 MNHEY and CDR2 SVGAGI come from the germline V gene. The CDR3 covers 14 residues. CDR3 bases: TGTGCCAGCAGTTACTCGAATAAGCTGGGTGAGCAGTTCTTC. It is translated as CASSYSNKLGEQFF.

This chain joins TRBV5-1 and TRBJ1-2; no firm D call. Per the germline V gene, CDR1 is SGHRS and CDR2 is YFSETQ. There are 13 residues in the CDR3. The ends were cut back, 0 bases at V and 10 bases at J, with 13 bases in the middle. CDR3 residues: CASSLVDSRDYTF. In nucleotides, the CDR3 is TGCGCCAGCAGCTTGGTAGACTCAAGGGACTACACCTTC.

The CDR3 sequence is CASSSKGTQYF. In DNA form, the CDR3 reads TGTGCCAGCAGCTCTAAGGGTACGCAGTATTTT. The chain links TRBV11-2 to TRBJ2-3; D unresolved. Between the trimmed V and J ends, which lost 4 bases and 8 bases, there was a span of 7 bases. There are 11 residues in the CDR3. Germline CDR1 SGHAT, CDR2 FQNNGV.

The V and J genes are TRBV9 and TRBJ2-5; D unclear. Per germline, CDR1 SGDLS and CDR2 YYNGEE. V was trimmed by 0 bases and J by 0 bases, leaving 9 bases between them. The CDR3 extends over 15 amino acids. CDR3 sequence reads: CASSVAPRYQETQYF. The CDR3 DNA sequence: TGTGCCAGCAGCGTAGCCCCAAGGTACCAAGAGACCCAGTACTTC.

The chain carries TRBV30 and TRBJ2-5, with a weak D call TRBD1 (6 bases). The CDR3 covers 13 residues. Per germline, CDR1 GTSNPN and CDR2 SVGIG (reference sequence). The V gene lost 2 bases and the J gene lost 2 bases, with 9 bases spanning the gap. As DNA, the CDR3 is TGTGCCTGGAGTCAAGACAGGCAAGAGACCCAGTACTTC. Translating gives CAWSQDRQETQYF.

The chain joins TRBV29-1 to TRBJ2-7, with D perhaps matching TRBD1 or TRBD2 (5 bases each). Trimming cost V 0 bases and J 5 bases, with 8 bases left between them. This CDR3 region has 12 residues. Germline values: CDR1 SQVTM, CDR2 ANQGSEA. This CDR3 is CSVEDRGDEQYF. Here the CDR3 DNA reads TGCAGCGTTGAAGATCGAGGGGACGAGCAGTACTTC.

The chain recombines TRBV5-1 with TRBJ2-3; no reliable D call. The V and J ends lost 0 bases and 2 bases respectively, with 10 bases between them. This CDR3 contains 15 residues. The germline V gene encodes CDR1 SGHRS and CDR2 YFSETQ. The CDR3 protein is CASSLVGPLTDTQYF. CDR3 in DNA: TGCGCCAGCAGCTTGGTAGGGCCGCTCACAGATACGCAGTATTTT.

This sequence joins TRBV7-9 and TRBJ2-1, with unresolved D. Germline V lookup: CDR1 SEHNR, CDR2 FQNEAQ (reference sequence). The CDR3 has 13 residues. Trimming shortened V by 5 bases and J by 0 bases, and 5 bases separated the two germline ends. The chain's CDR3 is CASSPNSYNEQFF. As DNA, the CDR3 is TGTGCCAGCAGCCCCAACTCCTACAATGAGCAGTTCTTC. The full variable domain, its missing parts supplied by reference TRBV7-9 and TRBJ2-1, is DTGVSQNPRHKITKRGQNVTFRCDPISEHNRLYWYRQTLGQGPEFLTYFQNEAQLEKSRLLSDRFSAERPKGSFSTLEIQRTEQGDSAMYLCASSPNSYNEQFFGPGTRLTVL.